The source of this T cell receptor beta chain is a study of T-cell memory formation after mild COVID-19. Study results and limitations: The main location of contracting CD4+ clones was CM and EM, and that of contracting CD8+ clones was EMRA.

Per germline, CDR1 SGHAT and CDR2 FQNNGV. The CDR3 runs to 13 residues. Trimming shortened V by 4 bases and J by 2 bases, and 8 bases separated the two germline ends. A single record per CDR3 protein comes from TCRdb applying MiXCR to the 5' RACE reads. Seen here are about 430,000 distinct CDR3 sequences, roughly 24% observed once, and the top ten hold roughly 8.7%. This clonotype has ten or more counts. The antigen is undetermined. The sample comprised PBMCs or a T cell subset sorted from them (not recorded which). The V gene is TRBV11-2, the J gene TRBJ2-5; perhaps TRBD1 as D (5 bases). The TCR sequence derives from an adult woman who had mild COVID-19 (a few samples of this study predate the infection). Cell type and time point are not known. As DNA, the CDR3 is TGTGCCAGCAGCTGGGGCTATCAAGAGACCCAGTACTTC. This translates into CASSWGYQETQYF. The full variable domain, in which reference TRBV11-2 and TRBJ2-5 provide the parts outside the CDR3, is EAGVAQSPRYKIIEKRQSVAFWCNPISGHATLYWYQQILGQGPKLLIQFQNNGVVDDSQLPKDRFSAERLKGVDSTLKIQPAKLEDSAVYLCASSWGYQETQYFGPGTRLLVL.